Described below is a single T cell receptor (beta chain) sequence and its context. Its antigen is still unknown. Here immunoSEQ multiplex PCR was the method, and the copy in TCRdb shows in-frame clones only, minus some. The repertoire holds about 40,000 clones, with 70% to 80% as singletons. This CDR3 region has 14 residues. CDR1 is MNHEY, CDR2 SMNVEV, per germline (reference sequence). Trimming left V 2 bases short and J 14 bases short, with 21 bases between. The entry originates in a study of PD-1 blockade in classical Hodgkin lymphoma. Relapse was seen in all patients after autologous stem cell transplantation, and brentuximab vedotin exposure was variable. The study, taken as a whole, reports: By C4D1, diversity of CD4+ TCRs had risen significantly, whereas that of CD8+ TCRs had not. Prior to therapy, complete responders displayed diversity much like that of newly diagnosed patients.

V is TRBV27 and J is TRBJ1-2; the D gene is possibly TRBD1 (6 bases). The receptor's source is a human donor with classical Hodgkin lymphoma. The sequencing here drew on peripheral blood mononuclear cells (PBMCs), taken at baseline. The CDR3 DNA reads as TGTGCCAGCAGTTTAACCGTCGGGCAGGGGCTTAGGACCTTC. Translated, it gives CASSLTVGQGLRTF.